This T cell receptor beta chain is drawn from a study of cytomegalovirus exposure and HLA in healthy donors. At the time of sampling, donors were nominally healthy, though unrecorded immune exposures were likely. Overall study results and limits: Reports showed the classifier diagnosing cytomegalovirus status with high specificity and sensitivity. TCR beta V- and J-gene trimming was later associated with a missense DCLRE1C variant.

A multiplex PCR was run with 60 Vbeta primers and 13 Jbeta primers. Method: immunoSEQ multiplex PCR; TCRdb's copy keeps in-frame clones and lacks some. The sample has some 220,000 clones, 77% seen once. CDR3 length: 13 residues. V lost 4 bases to trimming and J lost 2 bases, with 8 bases between them. The germline V gene encodes CDR1 KGHSH and CDR2 LQKENI. In regard to this clone: The antigen is unknown.

The sequence derives from a woman aged 55-69 years in good health and CMV-seropositive. The rearrangement links TRBV18 to TRBJ1-2, with D unclear. Sequencing used PBMCs. The DNA of the CDR3 is TGTGCCAGCTCACAGACTTCGAACTATGGCTACACCTTC. This translates into CASSQTSNYGYTF.